This T cell receptor (beta chain) was recovered during a study of beta chain features in type 1 diabetes. The study's findings and limits: Type 1 diabetes patients had moderately but significantly shorter TCRB CDR3s in all four CD4+ subsets.

Reverse transcription of all isolated RNA meant that expressed TCRB transcripts were sequenced. Assay: immunoSEQ multiplex PCR; the TCRdb copy retains only in-frame clones and omits some. Among about 260,000 clones listed, approximately 25% were seen once. In its sample, this clone was seen a few times. The antigen is undetermined. V lost 4 bases, J lost 6 bases, and 8 bases stayed unmatched. CDR3 length: 15 residues. Germline CDR1 MNHEY, CDR2 SVGAGI. The source material was naive CD4+ T cells from blood. The receptor comes from a woman aged 25 to 45 with type 1 diabetes. J is TRBJ2-7 and V is TRBV6-5; 11 bases map to TRBD2. The CDR3 loop reads CASSSTGLAEREQYF. Here the CDR3 DNA reads TGTGCCAGCAGTTCGACGGGACTAGCGGAACGCGAGCAGTACTTC.